The 19 T cell receptor beta chains below come from one sample, sequenced in a study of cytomegalovirus exposure and HLA in healthy donors. Primers: 60 Vbeta forward and 13 Jbeta reverse. The table came from immunoSEQ multiplex PCR; TCRdb's copy has only in-frame clones and leaves some out. This repertoire shows around 130,000 clones, around 79% found once; its top ten account for 1.4% to 1.5%. The specimen was PBMCs. Receptor source: a woman between 18 and 29 years old in good health and CMV-seronegative.

The gene calls are TRBV11-1 and TRBJ2-1; 11 bases line up with TRBD2. Germline lookup yields CDR1 SGHAT and CDR2 FQDESV (reference sequence). The V segment lost 8 bases and the J segment 4 bases; nucleotides outside the gene matches: 13. CDR3 length: 17 amino acids. The CDR3 bases are TGTGCCAGCGCCCCCGACCGGACTAGCGGGTCATACAATGAGCAGTTCTTC. It encodes CASAPDRTSGSYNEQFF.

This chain connects TRBV5-6 to TRBJ2-3, with TRBD2 identical over 12 bases. Germline V gene lookup returns CDR1 SGHDT and CDR2 YYEEEE. V trimming: 1 base; J trimming: 2 bases; junction bases outside the gene matches: 5. The length of the CDR3 is 17 residues. The CDR3 DNA sequence: TGTGCCAGCAGCTTGAGGACTAGCGGGGACTACACAGATACGCAGTATTTT. Translating gives CASSLRTSGDYTDTQYF.

This rearrangement joins TRBV6-6 to TRBJ2-2; TRBD1 matches at 9 bases. Germline trimming cut 8 bases from V and 6 bases from J; bases unmatched to any gene: 4. The CDR3 is 13 amino acids. Germline CDR1 reads MNHNY; CDR2 reads SVGAGI (reference sequence). CDR3 DNA sequence: TGTGCCAGCGGGACAGGGATTGCCGGGGAGCTGTTTTTT. Its protein product is CASGTGIAGELFF.

The rearrangement uses TRBV6-1 and TRBJ2-7; 14 bases agree with TRBD2. V was pared by 3 bases and J by 2 bases, with 15 bases of the junction left unmatched. Looked up from germline, CDR1 is MNHNS and CDR2 is SASEGT. The length of the CDR3 is 20 residues. The CDR3 reads CASSDRTSGRLKTPTYEQYF. The CDR3 bases are TGTGCCAGCAGTGACCGGACTAGCGGGAGGCTTAAAACCCCCACCTACGAGCAGTACTTC.

The chain carries TRBV5-5 and TRBJ1-2; weak D call: TRBD1 (5 bases). Trimming cost V 5 bases and J 6 bases, with 17 bases left between them. The CDR3 extends over 14 amino acids. Germline V gene lookup returns CDR1 SGHKS and CDR2 YYEKEE (reference sequence). CDR3 region: CASRRGLGLNGYTF. The CDR3 coding sequence is TGTGCCAGCAGAAGGGGTTTAGGTTTGAATGGCTACACCTTC.

V gene TRBV5-6 combines with J gene TRBJ2-1, with 7 bases fitting TRBD2. Trimming removed 0 bases from V and 0 bases from J; junction bases left unmatched: 6. This CDR3 comprises 17 residues. Germline V gene lookup returns CDR1 SGHDT and CDR2 YYEEEE. DNA of the CDR3: TGTGCCAGCAGCTTGGGGACCCGGGAGGACTCCTACAATGAGCAGTTCTTC. It codes for CASSLGTREDSYNEQFF.

J is TRBJ2-3 and V is TRBV7-9; possibly TRBD2 for D (6 bases). Germline assignment: CDR1 SEHNR and CDR2 FQNEAQ (reference sequence). There are 15 residues in the CDR3. V lost 3 bases to trimming and J lost 0 bases, with 10 bases between them. The CDR3 DNA reads as TGTGCCAGCAGCTTTAGCGGATCTAGCACAGATACGCAGTATTTT. This codes for CASSFSGSSTDTQYF.

This chain joins TRBV7-2 and TRBJ1-5; D is unclear. This CDR3 region has 13 residues. Germline CDR1 reads SGHTA; CDR2 reads FQGNSA. The CDR3 bases are TGTGCTACGAGGGAAAATAGCAATCAGCCCCAGCATTTT. As protein: CATRENSNQPQHF.

J is TRBJ2-1 and V is TRBV9; 7 bases line up with TRBD1. The junction had 5 bases not matched to a gene; V was cut back by 2 bases and J by 6 bases. The CDR3 is 14 amino acids. CDR1 and CDR2 (germline): SGDLS, YYNGEE. The CDR3 DNA sequence: TGTGCCAGCAGCGTTATGACAGGGAGCAATGAGCAGTTCTTC. It is translated as CASSVMTGSNEQFF. The complete variable domain, with remaining parts taken from reference TRBV9 and TRBJ2-1, reads DSGVTQTPKHLITATGQRVTLRCSPRSGDLSVYWYQQSLDQGLQFLIQYYNGEERAKGNILERFSAQQFPDLHSELNLSSLELGDSALYFCASSVMTGSNEQFFGPGTRLTVL.

This chain joins TRBV6-1 and TRBJ2-7; 15 nucleotides match TRBD2. CDR3 length: 14 residues. The trim removed 8 bases at V and 3 bases at J, leaving 2 bases unmatched. Germline V gene data show CDR1 as MNHNS and CDR2 as SASEGT. The CDR3 DNA reads TGTGCCAGCGGACTAGCGGGAGGGAACTACGAGCAGTACTTC. The encoded protein is CASGLAGGNYEQYF.

This chain joins TRBV25-1 and TRBJ1-1; weak D call: TRBD1 (5 bases). V lost 5 bases and J lost 5, with 9 bases in between. This CDR3 is built from 12 residues. Germline loops: CDR1 MGHDK, CDR2 SYGVNS. The CDR3 DNA is TGTGCCAGCAGTTGGGGGGGTACTGAAGCTTTCTTT. Residues: CASSWGGTEAFF.

The chain has TRBV27 and TRBJ2-1; 9 positions agree with TRBD1. CDR1 and CDR2 from the germline V gene are MNHEY and SMNVEV (reference sequence). The V and J ends lost 3 bases and 7 bases, in that order; junction bases with no gene match: 4. This CDR3 spans 14 amino acids. The CDR3 protein is CASSLTGGANEQFF. In nucleotides, the CDR3 is TGTGCCAGCAGTTTGACAGGGGGGGCGAATGAGCAGTTCTTC.

The rearrangement uses TRBV10-3 and TRBJ1-1, with a tentative D call TRBD1 (6 bases). The CDR3 runs to 12 residues. V was cut by 8 bases and J by 11 bases, with 18 bases left in between. Germline V gene data show CDR1 as ENHRY and CDR2 as SYGVKD. The CDR3 reads CAIVGWQGKAFF. The CDR3 DNA follows: TGTGCCATCGTGGGATGGCAGGGGAAGGCTTTCTTT.

V and J are TRBV2 and TRBJ2-1; 9 nucleotides agree with TRBD2. CDR1 and CDR2 from the germline V gene are SNHLY and FYNNEI. After removal of 8 bases from V and 4 bases from J, the junction contained 6 bases not matched to a gene. The CDR3 consists of 14 residues. CDR3 coding DNA: TGTGCCAGCGGAGCGGGGGGATTATACAATGAGCAGTTCTTC. Encoded protein: CASGAGGLYNEQFF.

A word on this clone: The sample contains more than one DNA sequence encoding this CDR3. The rearrangement links TRBV10-3 to TRBJ2-1; 10 bases fit TRBD1. The CDR3 is 16 residues long. The J segment lost 9 bases and the V segment lost 10 bases, leaving 18 bases of the junction unmatched. CDR1 is ENHRY and CDR2 is SYGVKD in the germline V gene. This CDR3 reads CATSPRGDRGGSEQFF. The CDR3 nucleotides are TGTGCCACCTCGCCCCGTGGGGACAGGGGCGGTTCTGAGCAGTTCTTC.

This chain links TRBV2 with TRBJ1-2; weak D call: TRBD1 (6 bases). V was clipped by 6 bases and J by 7 bases, with 15 bases between them. The germline V gene has CDR1 SNHLY and CDR2 FYNNEI. CDR3 length equals 13 residues. The CDR3 is CASSPLQGRGYTF. CDR3 in DNA: TGTGCCAGCAGCCCCCTACAGGGACGTGGCTACACCTTC.

This clone was recorded a few times. The gene calls are TRBV7-8 and TRBJ2-7; 14 bases align to TRBD2. The germline V gene has CDR1 SGHVS and CDR2 FQNEAQ. The ends lost 5 bases at V and 9 bases at J; junction bases unmatched: 15. This CDR3 has 17 amino acids. DNA of the CDR3: TGTGCCAGCAGCCTACTGGGACTAGCGGGAGAGCCCCGGGGGCAGTACTTC. Its protein is CASSLLGLAGEPRGQYF.

The chain joins TRBV5-4 to TRBJ1-1; 7 bases fit TRBD1. The J segment lost 0 bases and the V segment lost 6 bases, leaving 8 bases of the junction unmatched. The CDR3 is 15 amino acids. From germline, CDR1 is SGHNT and CDR2 YYREEE (reference sequence). The CDR3 DNA is TGTGCCAGCACTCCATCCGGGACAGTGAACACTGAAGCTTTCTTT. It specifies CASTPSGTVNTEAFF.

This clone appeared once. V usage is TRBV27 and J usage is TRBJ2-7; TRBD2 aligns across 11 bases. The CDR3 spans 16 residues. The V gene end was trimmed by 6 bases and the J gene end by 4 bases; junction bases not matched to a gene: 11. The germline V gene encodes CDR1 MNHEY and CDR2 SMNVEV (reference sequence). The DNA for the CDR3 is TGTGCCAGCAGCAGAGGTAGCGGGAGGGCCCAATACGAGCAGTACTTC. Translating gives CASSRGSGRAQYEQYF.